What follows are 23 T cell receptor beta chains derived from one specimen sequenced in a study of technical replicates of blood from several donors (dated by TCRdb to about 2017). Preparation of the library involved the immunoSEQ multiplex PCR assay. Sourced from immuneACCESS, this table was stored by TCRdb with only in-frame sequences that have V and J called. A share of the clones is absent; for the studies checked, an unresolved V gene accounts for under half, and the remainder has no known explanation. For this sample the table gives some 60,000 clones, of which roughly 94% were detected only once. 2.5% to 3.5% of the sample is held by the ten biggest clonotypes. Sequences were obtained from PBMCs. These receptor sequences come from a human donor in good health. Some clones in this sample may be carry-over from other donors' samples.

The chain recombines TRBV5-6 with TRBJ1-2; D is perhaps TRBD1 (5 bases). CDR1 is SGHDT, CDR2 YYEEEE, per germline. The CDR3 extends over 17 amino acids. Deletions cut 1 base from V and 7 bases from J, with 23 bases between. CDR3 nucleotides: TGTGCCAGCAGCTTGTTATCTAGTCGGACACCGTACCTTGGCTACACCTTC. This translates into CASSLLSSRTPYLGYTF.

This chain links TRBV5-1 with TRBJ1-3; D possibly corresponds to TRBD1 (6 bases). Germline assignment: CDR1 SGHRS and CDR2 YFSETQ. This CDR3 region has 14 residues. Trimming pared 4 bases from V and 0 bases from J, leaving 8 bases between. The DNA for the CDR3 is TGCGCCAGCAGCGTAGGGGGCTCTGGAAACACCATATATTTT. Translating it yields CASSVGGSGNTIYF.

The chain uses TRBV10-2 and TRBJ2-7; TRBD2 might be the D (7 bases). The CDR3 loop spans 17 amino acids. Trimming stripped 8 bases from V and 4 bases from J, with 27 bases between. Germline CDR1 and CDR2: WSHSY and SAAADI. The CDR3 DNA sequence: TGCGCCAGCTTAGGGGGGGTATGGCGGGAGTTAACATACGAGCAGTACTTC. Protein sequence: CASLGGVWRELTYEQYF.

The V call is TRBV4-1, the J call TRBJ2-7, with unresolved D. CDR3 length equals 14 residues. Germline assignment: CDR1 MGHRA and CDR2 YSYEKL. Trimming cost V 5 bases and J 2 bases, with 13 bases left between them. The DNA for the CDR3 is TGCGCCAGCAGCTCGGCAGGTCCTGCCTACGAGCAGTACTTC. Amino acids: CASSSAGPAYEQYF.

This rearrangement joins TRBV25-1 to TRBJ1-3; D not certain. Germline CDR1 is MGHDK and CDR2 is SYGVNS. V was pared by 5 bases and J by 9 bases, with 17 bases between. This CDR3 has 14 residues. The CDR3 sequence: CASSLTSEGSTIYF. CDR3 nucleotides: TGTGCCAGCAGTCTTACCTCCGAGGGTAGCACCATATATTTT.

The V and J genes are TRBV23-1 and TRBJ2-5, with TRBD2 matching 8 bases. TRBV23-1 is marked as an open reading frame, function uncertain. This CDR3 region has 16 residues. V was pared by 1 base and J by 5 bases, with 9 bases of the junction left unmatched. DNA of the CDR3: TGCGCCAGCAGTCAATTCCGGGAGGGCCTCGGTGAGACCCAGTACTTC. Its translation is CASSQFREGLGETQYF.

The rearrangement links TRBV29-1 to TRBJ1-1; the match to TRBD1 covers 7 bases. Germline V gene lookup returns CDR1 SQVTM and CDR2 ANQGSEA. The CDR3 length is 15 residues. V was pared by 3 bases and J by 2 bases, with 9 bases of the junction left unmatched. The CDR3 region is CSVDLSGGINTEAFF. The DNA for the CDR3 is TGCAGCGTTGATCTTTCAGGGGGAATAAACACTGAAGCTTTCTTT.

The chain employs TRBV18 and TRBJ2-3, with 8 bases fitting TRBD2. The germline V gene has CDR1 KGHSH and CDR2 LQKENI. CDR3 length: 15 amino acids. With 8 bases clipped from V and 5 bases from J, the junction kept 12 bases outside the gene matches. DNA of the CDR3: TGTGCCAGCGCTTTTGGAGCGGGAGAGGTAGATACGCAGTATTTT. It yields the protein CASAFGAGEVDTQYF.

This clone was observed once. For the CDR3, the DNA is TGCGCCAGCAGTCCTGGACAGGGGGCATATTCACCCCTCCACTTT. It encodes CASSPGQGAYSPLHF. The V gene is TRBV5-1, the J gene TRBJ1-6; 11 bases map to TRBD1. Germline CDR1 reads SGHRS; CDR2 reads YFSETQ. The V gene end was trimmed by 5 bases and the J gene end by 8 bases; junction bases not matched to a gene: 6. The CDR3 is 15 residues long.

The chain combines TRBV12-5 with TRBJ1-5; 9 bases map to TRBD1. CDR1 is LGHNT, CDR2 FRNRAP, per germline. The CDR3 runs to 20 residues. V lost 2 bases to trimming and J lost 0 bases; unmatched junction nucleotides: 14. CDR3 loop: CASGLKLDRGGFYSNQPQHF. The CDR3 DNA sequence: TGTGCTAGTGGTTTGAAGTTGGACAGGGGAGGGTTCTATAGCAATCAGCCCCAGCATTTT.

V gene TRBV6-5 combines with J gene TRBJ1-6; D unresolved. Trimming removed 0 bases from V and 9 bases from J, with 12 bases in between. This CDR3 contains 15 residues. Per the germline V gene, CDR1 is MNHEY and CDR2 is SVGAGI. As DNA, the CDR3 is TGTGCCAGCAGTTACTCGGGCCCGGGGTTTTCACCCCTCCACTTT. Encoded protein: CASSYSGPGFSPLHF.

The chain is built from TRBV7-2 and TRBJ2-2, with D perhaps TRBD2 (6 bases). This CDR3 has 15 residues. The ends were cut back, 2 bases at V and 3 bases at J, with 10 bases in the middle. Germline CDR1 reads SGHTA; CDR2 reads FQGNSA. The CDR3 here is CASSLLSGDTGELFF. CDR3 DNA: TGTGCCAGCAGCTTACTCTCGGGGGACACCGGGGAGCTGTTTTTT.

The rearrangement links TRBV9 to TRBJ1-1, with a possible D match to TRBD1 (5 bases). The CDR3 spans 15 residues. V was pared by 2 bases and J by 0 bases, with 11 bases between. In germline, CDR1 is SGDLS, CDR2 YYNGEE. CDR3 protein: CASSVDGGLNTEAFF. CDR3 nucleotide sequence: TGTGCCAGCAGCGTTGACGGGGGTCTGAACACTGAAGCTTTCTTT.

V is TRBV25-1 and J is TRBJ2-2, with D unclear. The V gene's germline CDR1 is MGHDK and CDR2 SYGVNS. The CDR3 has 13 residues. V lost 4 bases and J lost 4, with 7 bases in between. CDR3 DNA sequence: TGTGCCAGCAGTGCTCCCGTCACCGGGGAGCTGTTTTTT. Residues: CASSAPVTGELFF.

This chain joins TRBV7-2 and TRBJ2-1; TRBD2 aligns across 7 bases. This CDR3 has 12 residues. The ends lost 3 bases at V and 15 bases at J; junction bases unmatched: 8. CDR1 is SGHTA and CDR2 is FQGNSA in the germline V gene. CDR3 nucleotides: TGTGCCAGCAGCTTCGGGCGCGGGAGACCGTTCTTC. It codes for CASSFGRGRPFF.

CDR3 sequence: CASSLAGGGYGYTF. CDR3 bases: TGTGCCAGCAGCTTAGCAGGGGGCGGCTATGGCTACACCTTC. The chain has TRBV7-8 and TRBJ1-2; 7 bases line up with TRBD1. The germline CDR1 and CDR2 sequences are SGHVS and FQNEAQ. The trim removed 0 bases at V and 4 bases at J, leaving 2 bases unmatched. This CDR3 spans 14 amino acids. Combining the CDR3 with reference TRBV7-8 and TRBJ1-2 gives the whole variable domain GAGVSQSPRYKVAKRGQDVALRCDPISGHVSLFWYQQALGQGPEFLTYFQNEAQLDKSGLPSDRFFAERPEGSVSTLKIQRTQQEDSAVYLCASSLAGGGYGYTFGSGTRLTVV.

V is TRBV9 and J is TRBJ2-3, with 9 bases identical to TRBD2. The J segment lost 10 bases and the V segment lost 4 bases, leaving 16 bases of the junction unmatched. The CDR3 is made up of 16 amino acids. Germline V gives CDR1 SGDLS, CDR2 YYNGEE. The CDR3, as DNA: TGTGCCAGCAGCCTCCAATCGGCTAGCGGGAAGATTGCGCAGTATTTT. This encodes CASSLQSASGKIAQYF.

The chain joins TRBV29-1 to TRBJ1-3; D is undetermined. The CDR3 loop spans 11 amino acids. Germline loops: CDR1 SQVTM, CDR2 ANQGSEA. In DNA form, the CDR3 reads TGCAGTGGCGGGGTTGGAAACACCATATATTTT. Translated: CSGGVGNTIYF.

This chain uses TRBV15 with TRBJ1-1; D perhaps matches TRBD1 (5 bases). The CDR3 has 13 amino acids. Trimming stripped 3 bases from V and 7 bases from J, with 12 bases between. Germline values: CDR1 LNHNV, CDR2 YYDKDF (reference sequence). CDR3 nucleotide sequence: TGTGCCACCAGCAGTAGGAGGGGAGGTGAAGCTTTCTTT. This sequence encodes CATSSRRGGEAFF.

The chain couples TRBV7-2 to TRBJ2-3, with a weak D call TRBD1 (5 bases). The CDR3 contains 14 residues. Between the trimmed V and J ends, which lost 3 bases and 2 bases, there was a span of 9 bases. The germline CDR1 and CDR2 sequences are SGHTA and FQGNSA. Here the CDR3 reads CASSFDSYTDTQYF. CDR3 DNA: TGTGCCAGCAGCTTTGACAGCTACACAGATACGCAGTATTTT.

The chain carries TRBV4-2 and TRBJ1-2, with TRBD1 as a possible D gene (6 bases). Germline CDR1 reads LGHNA; CDR2 reads YNFKEQ. V was clipped by 6 bases and J by 5 bases, with 7 bases between them. This CDR3 is 11 amino acids long. CDR3 bases: TGTGCCAGCAGTCAGGGGTATGGCTACACCTTC. Amino acids: CASSQGYGYTF.

The J gene is TRBJ2-1, the V gene TRBV9; 8 nucleotides match TRBD2. This CDR3 has 15 amino acids. Germline V gives CDR1 SGDLS, CDR2 YYNGEE. J was trimmed by 7 bases and V by 2 bases; bases with no gene match: 8. The CDR3 DNA reads as TGTGCCAGCAGCGTCTCGGGGACTAGGAATAATGAGCAGTTCTTC. This gives the protein CASSVSGTRNNEQFF.

V is TRBV5-4 and J is TRBJ2-3; D perhaps matches TRBD2 (7 bases). Germline V gene sequence: CDR1 SGHNT, CDR2 YYREEE (reference sequence). CDR3 length: 14 residues. V lost 2 bases, J lost 4 bases, and 11 bases lay in between. The CDR3 coding sequence is TGTGCCAGCAGCTTAGGGGGGGCGGCAGATACGCAGTATTTT. The encoded protein is CASSLGGAADTQYF.